This T cell receptor beta chain is drawn from a study of beta chain features in type 1 diabetes. Study conclusions and caveats: In all four CD4+ subsets, TCRB CDR3 length was significantly, moderately reduced in type 1 diabetes. The question left open here concerned HLA type influencing TCRB rearrangement. Within the patient group, naive, central memory and Treg TCRB repertoires appeared more similar to each other than within healthy donors.

A few counts support this clone. Antigen specificity is unknown. Donors contributed one heparinised blood draw apiece, averaging roughly 0.12 L. Sorting based on CD45RO/CCR7/CD25/CD127/CD95/CD27 separated CD4+ naive, central memory, regulatory and stem cell-like memory cells. The germline V gene encodes CDR1 MDHEN and CDR2 SYDVKM. Between the trimmed V and J ends, which lost 1 base and 1 base, there was a span of 10 bases. The CDR3 length is 15 residues. Every bit of the isolated RNA underwent reverse transcription, so sequencing read expressed TCRB transcripts. The table came from immunoSEQ multiplex PCR; TCRdb's copy has only in-frame clones and leaves some out. The table includes roughly 300,000 clones, 14% detected once.

This sequence originates from a man aged 25 to 40 with type 1 diabetes. V is TRBV28 and J is TRBJ2-5; weak D call: TRBD2 (5 bases). The sample comprised naive CD4+ T cells from blood. CDR3 residues: CASSLYRAAQETQYF. In nucleotides, the CDR3 is TGTGCCAGCAGTTTATACAGAGCGGCCCAAGAGACCCAGTACTTC.